The clone carrying this T cell receptor (beta chain) has only a few counts. V lost 6 bases and J 1 base, leaving 5 bases between the germline ends. From germline, CDR1 is SQVTM and CDR2 ANQGSEA. The length of the CDR3 is 11 residues. The source of the sample is a study of blood T cells in healthy people across ages. The overall study: For every two T cells, template switching captured about one barcoded beta molecule.

Combining a sample-barcoded 5' primer with a J-beta primer mix, a second PCR ran for about 7 to 12 cycles. Every cDNA molecule carried a tag from a template-switch adaptor bearing 12 random nucleotides. Individual samples furnished no less than 3 million CDR3-containing paired-end reads apiece. TCRdb used MiXCR to reprocess the 5' RACE reads, holding one entry per CDR3 protein. The sample consists of under 2,000,000 distinct CDR3 sequences, approximately 50% of them appearing once. The sequencing sample was made of blood. The source of this sequence is a woman aged 40 to 50 in good health. The rearrangement uses TRBV29-1 and TRBJ2-3, with D uncertain. The CDR3 DNA reads TGCAGCGTAAGCGGCACAGATACGCAGTATTTT. It translates to CSVSGTDTQYF.